Shown below are 14 T cell receptor beta chains from a single sample sequenced in a study of technical replicates of blood from a few donors. Data came from immunoSEQ multiplex PCR; TCRdb stores just in-frame clones and leaves some out. The repertoire has 80,000 to 100,000 clones, about 91% of them found once; the top ten carry 0.27%. Specimen: T cells isolated from PBMCs. These receptors all come from a human donor in good health.

The chain recombines TRBV7-8 with TRBJ1-5; D is possibly TRBD1 (6 bases). Germline V gives CDR1 SGHVS, CDR2 FQNEAQ. V was shortened by 5 bases and J by 7 bases, with 18 bases between the two germline ends. This CDR3 contains 15 residues. The CDR3 sequence is CASSVEIQGWQPQHF. CDR3 nucleotide sequence: TGTGCCAGCAGCGTAGAAATTCAGGGGTGGCAGCCCCAGCATTTT. Drawing the rest from reference TRBV7-8 and TRBJ1-5, the complete variable domain is GAGVSQSPRYKVAKRGQDVALRCDPISGHVSLFWYQQALGQGPEFLTYFQNEAQLDKSGLPSDRFFAERPEGSVSTLKIQRTQQEDSAVYLCASSVEIQGWQPQHFGDGTRLSIL.

The chain employs TRBV2 and TRBJ1-6; 9 nucleotides line up with TRBD1. Germline V gene lookup returns CDR1 SNHLY and CDR2 FYNNEI. The CDR3 is 20 residues long. The junction had 26 bases not matched to a gene; V was cut back by 7 bases and J by 10 bases. For the CDR3, the DNA is TGTGCCAGCATTTCCCTCAAAGGGACAGGGAATCGAGAAAAAAAATCACCCCTCCACTTT. Translation: CASISLKGTGNREKKSPLHF.

This rearrangement joins TRBV28 to TRBJ2-2; 8 positions match TRBD1. The CDR3 covers 14 residues. Germline V CDR1 and CDR2: MDHEN, SYDVKM. Losses at the gene ends were 5 bases for V and 7 bases for J; bases not matched to a gene: 6. The CDR3 DNA is TGTGCCAGCAGTAGCCAACAGGGGGTCGGGGAGCTGTTTTTT. It yields the protein CASSSQQGVGELFF.

This clone was recorded once. V is TRBV11-3 and J is TRBJ2-1, with 7 bases aligning to TRBD2. Germline V lookup: CDR1 SGHNT, CDR2 YENEEA. The CDR3 has 17 residues. V lost 5 bases and J lost 8; bases outside the gene matches: 18. The CDR3 sequence: CASSPRSERGHLDEQFF. The CDR3 bases are TGTGCCAGCAGCCCCCGGTCGGAGCGGGGCCACTTGGATGAGCAGTTCTTC.

This chain uses TRBV27 with TRBJ2-3; 8 bases align to TRBD2. The germline V gene encodes CDR1 MNHEY and CDR2 SMNVEV (reference sequence). The CDR3 runs to 15 residues. V dropped 10 bases and J dropped 5; count of bases not matched to a gene: 14. The CDR3 protein is CATAILAGMVDTQYF. In DNA form, the CDR3 reads TGTGCCACTGCAATTCTAGCGGGTATGGTAGATACGCAGTATTTT.

This chain links TRBV10-3 with TRBJ2-2, with D perhaps matching TRBD1 (6 bases). The V end was cut by 4 bases, the J end by 0 bases, with 12 bases between. This CDR3 is 16 amino acids long. CDR1 is ENHRY and CDR2 is SYGVKD in the germline V gene. DNA for the CDR3: TGTGCCATCAGTGTCCGGACAGCTACGAACACCGGGGAGCTGTTTTTT. This encodes CAISVRTATNTGELFF.

This chain joins TRBV14 and TRBJ1-1, with 8 bases matching TRBD1. CDR1 is SGHDN, CDR2 FVKESK, per germline. The trim removed 8 bases at V and 0 bases at J, leaving 17 bases unmatched. This CDR3 has 18 amino acids. The CDR3 reads CASLQGRRTGKLNTEAFF. The CDR3 bases are TGTGCCAGCCTGCAGGGGCGGAGGACAGGGAAGCTGAACACTGAAGCTTTCTTT. Full variable domain (outside the CDR3, taken from reference TRBV14 and TRBJ1-1): EAGVTQFPSHSVIEKGQTVTLRCDPISGHDNLYWYRRVMGKEIKFLLHFVKESKQDESGMPNNRFLAERTGGTYSTLKVQPAELEDSGVYFCASLQGRRTGKLNTEAFFGQGTRLTVV.

V gene TRBV9 combines with J gene TRBJ1-3; 7 bases fit TRBD1. Germline CDR1 reads SGDLS; CDR2 reads YYNGEE. This CDR3 spans 14 amino acids. V was clipped by 7 bases and J by 5 bases; unmatched bases: 9. CDR3 amino acids: CASSEGALRNTIYF. The CDR3 nucleotides are TGTGCCAGCTCCGAGGGGGCGCTAAGAAACACCATATATTTT.

This clone was observed once. This chain links TRBV11-2 with TRBJ2-3; a possible D gene is TRBD2 (6 bases). Germline CDR1 SGHAT, CDR2 FQNNGV. V lost 4 bases to trimming and J lost 2 bases, with 10 bases between them. The length of the CDR3 is 14 residues. The DNA of the CDR3 is TGTGCCAGCAGCTCCGGACTAACCACAGATACGCAGTATTTT. The encoded protein is CASSSGLTTDTQYF. Looking up the rest from reference TRBV11-2 and TRBJ2-3 gives the full variable domain: EAGVAQSPRYKIIEKRQSVAFWCNPISGHATLYWYQQILGQGPKLLIQFQNNGVVDDSQLPKDRFSAERLKGVDSTLKIQPAKLEDSAVYLCASSSGLTTDTQYFGPGTRLTVL.

The chain uses TRBV4-1 and TRBJ2-3; the match to TRBD2 covers 12 bases. J gave up 1 base and V 0 bases, and 8 bases lay outside the gene matches. CDR1 MGHRA and CDR2 YSYEKL come from the germline V gene. This CDR3 is 19 amino acids long. This CDR3 is CASSQEPGLAGEGTDTQYF. CDR3 sequence (DNA): TGCGCCAGCAGCCAAGAACCGGGACTAGCGGGCGAAGGCACAGATACGCAGTATTTT.

This chain joins TRBV7-3 and TRBJ1-2; no clear D. The CDR3 runs 15 residues. Trimming removed 1 base from V and 7 bases from J, with 16 bases in between. CDR1 is SGHTA and CDR2 is FQGTGA in the germline V gene. The CDR3 here is CASSLKGGLTGGYTF. CDR3 nucleotides: TGTGCCAGCAGCTTAAAAGGCGGACTCACCGGTGGCTACACCTTC.

J is TRBJ2-7 and V is TRBV27; 7 bases are a match to TRBD1. The germline CDR1 and CDR2 sequences are MNHEY and SMNVEV (reference sequence). J gave up 6 bases and V 6 bases, and 8 bases lay outside the gene matches. This CDR3 region has 13 residues. The CDR3, as DNA: TGTGCCAGCAGCCCGGGACAGTTAATCGAGCAGTACTTC. It codes for CASSPGQLIEQYF.

The gene calls are TRBV5-1 and TRBJ2-7; a possible D gene is TRBD1 (6 bases). The germline CDR1 and CDR2 sequences are SGHRS and YFSETQ. The CDR3 has 14 residues. The V gene lost 0 bases and the J gene lost 2 bases, with 9 bases spanning the gap. In nucleotides, the CDR3 is TGCGCCAGCAGCTTGGACAGGGCCACCTACGAGCAGTACTTC. Encoded protein: CASSLDRATYEQYF.

The chain carries TRBV30 and TRBJ1-5, with a possible D match to TRBD1 (6 bases). Looked up from germline, CDR1 is GTSNPN and CDR2 is SVGIG (reference sequence). V lost 4 bases, J lost 2 bases, and 15 bases lay in between. The CDR3 contains 15 residues. The CDR3 coding sequence is TGTGCCTGGACGCCCCGGGGGGCGGGCAATCAGCCCCAGCATTTT. This codes for CAWTPRGAGNQPQHF.